A single TCR beta chain is shown here with its context. Its specificity is not known. The sample originates from a study of T cell responses to AZD1222 COVID-19 vaccine. Whole-study findings and limits: Spike was spanned by vaccine-associated CD4 TCRs, which were dominant at 160-218 and 743-854. The donor group comprised mostly white British people and more females; the analysis possibly underestimated clonal diversity.

Germline V lookup: CDR1 MDHEN, CDR2 SYDVKM. With 6 bases removed from V and 6 bases from J, the gap between germline ends came to 24 bases. There are 17 residues in the CDR3. TCRdb's copy holds only in-frame clones and misses some; the assay was immunoSEQ multiplex PCR. The data contain about 170,000 clones, roughly 89% of them singletons. The sequence was obtained from an adult in good health. The V and J genes are TRBV28 and TRBJ1-5, with no clear D. The specimen was peripheral blood, collected on day 0 of AZD1222 vaccination. The CDR3 bases are TGTGCCAGCAGCCCCAGGACGGCCGGGGTCGGTAGTCAGCCCCAGCATTTT. It is translated as CASSPRTAGVGSQPQHF.